The entry that follows covers one T cell receptor beta chain sequence. The protocol was immunoSEQ multiplex PCR, while the TCRdb copy is restricted to in-frame clones and leaves out a portion. The data contain 60,000 to 65,000 clones, about nine tenths of them singletons. The V gene's germline CDR1 is SGHTA and CDR2 FQGNSA. There are 15 residues in the CDR3. V was clipped by 3 bases and J by 4 bases, with 14 bases between them. The source of the sample is a study of T cell changes during pregnancy in multiple sclerosis. The sample here was peripheral blood, taken in the second trimester of pregnancy. This sequence was found in a female donor with multiple sclerosis, enrolled in a pregnancy study. The chain carries TRBV7-2 and TRBJ2-3; maybe TRBD2 (7 bases). The CDR3 reads CASSFGRGGADTQYF. CDR3 in DNA: TGTGCCAGCAGCTTTGGCAGGGGAGGGGCAGATACGCAGTATTTT.